The T cell receptor beta chain under discussion was sequenced for a study of CD8 T cells in ankylosing spondylitis. With respect to this clonotype: Its antigen is still unknown.

Germline V gene lookup returns CDR1 SGHDT and CDR2 YYEEEE. The CDR3 has 13 amino acids. Trimming at V came to 9 bases and at J to 8 bases, leaving 8 bases not matched to a gene. Study conclusions and caveats: Enrichment of disease-linked clones was reportedly significant in matched ankylosing spondylitis synovial fluid. There were earlier reports of some motif variants in reactive arthritis synovial fluid and blood. Ankylosing spondylitis blood seemed to carry a telltale TCR beta motif made of under ten highly homologous variants.

Researchers built TCR beta libraries using quantitative 5'-RACE with molecular barcodes. TCRdb ran MiXCR on the 5' RACE reads and lists one entry per CDR3 protein. Of some 39,000 distinct CDR3 sequences in the sample, roughly 11% were seen once. Sequencing was carried out using synovial fluid, either unsorted or a sorted T cell fraction (not recorded which). This chain joins TRBV5-6 and TRBJ2-1; 10 bases fit TRBD1. The TCR was taken from a male donor with ankylosing spondylitis. As DNA, the CDR3 is TGTGCCATGAGCCCGGGGACAGGGGATGAGCAGTTCTTC. Amino acids: CAMSPGTGDEQFF.